Below, 9 T cell receptor beta chains from the same sample are listed, as sequenced in a study of blood T cell repertoires in COVID-19. This table comes from immunoSEQ multiplex PCR, and its TCRdb copy is limited to in-frame clones, with some not included. The sample records 200,000 to 300,000 clones, 75% to 90% being singletons. What was sequenced was peripheral blood. Receptors were obtained from a woman aged 40 to 50 with acute or convalescent COVID-19.

The chain recombines TRBV6-4 with TRBJ2-7; 10 nucleotides match TRBD1. V gave up 7 bases and J gave up 4 bases; unmatched junction bases: 10. CDR3 length equals 15 residues. Germline V CDR1 and CDR2: MRHNA, SNTAGT. Here the CDR3 DNA reads TGTGCCAGCAAACCCGCCGGGACAGGGGCTTACGAGCAGTACGTC. Its translation is CASKPAGTGAYEQYV.

This chain connects TRBV5-6 to TRBJ1-4; 12 nucleotides align to TRBD1. Trimming cost V 1 base and J 10 bases; bases outside gene matches: 5. Germline V gene sequence: CDR1 SGHDT, CDR2 YYEEEE. CDR3 length: 15 amino acids. CDR3 region: CASSLWGTGGGKLFF. DNA for the CDR3: TGTGCCAGCAGCTTGTGGGGGACAGGGGGCGGAAAACTGTTTTTT.

This sequence joins TRBV3-1 (or the pseudogene TRBV3-2) and TRBJ1-1, with TRBD1 identical over 7 bases. This CDR3 comprises 13 residues. The V gene's germline CDR1 is LGHDT and CDR2 YNNKEL (reference sequence). V was clipped by 2 bases and J by 6 bases; unmatched bases: 3. The CDR3 spells CASSQNRGPEAFF. In DNA, the CDR3 is TGTGCCAGCAGCCAAAACAGGGGACCTGAAGCTTTCTTT.

The V call is TRBV28, the J call TRBJ2-2; tentative D call: TRBD1 (6 bases). Trimming removed 6 bases from V and 5 bases from J, with 22 bases in between. This CDR3 is built from 17 residues. Germline-derived CDR1 and CDR2 are MDHEN and SYDVKM. The CDR3 is CASRLHRVTVYTGELFF. The CDR3 coding sequence is TGTGCCAGCAGACTTCACAGGGTCACGGTGTATACCGGGGAGCTGTTTTTT.

The genes are TRBV6-1 and TRBJ1-5; D is undetermined. V lost 0 bases and J 1 base, leaving 7 bases between the germline ends. This CDR3 has 15 amino acids. Germline loops: CDR1 MNHNS, CDR2 SASEGT. CDR3: CASSEALQSNQPQHF. The CDR3 region has the DNA TGTGCCAGCAGTGAAGCGTTACAGAGCAATCAGCCCCAGCATTTT.

The CDR3 nucleotides read TGTGCCAGCAGGGAGACAGACCATAATTCACCCCTCCACTTT. It codes for CASRETDHNSPLHF. The V call is TRBV6-6, the J call TRBJ1-6, with D perhaps TRBD1 (5 bases). The CDR3 runs to 14 residues. Trimming removed 6 bases at V and 5 bases at J, with 11 bases between. Germline values: CDR1 MNHNY, CDR2 SVGAGI (reference sequence).

The rearrangement joins TRBV3-1 (or the pseudogene TRBV3-2) to TRBJ1-3; the D is unclear. The CDR3 spans 14 residues. Trimming took off 7 bases at V and 2 bases at J, with 12 bases between the two ends. CDR1 LGHDT and CDR2 YNNKEL come from the germline V gene (reference sequence). The DNA of the CDR3 is TGTGCCAGCACTCCAGGCGGGGCTGGAAACACCATATATTTT. It codes for CASTPGGAGNTIYF.

This clone has just a few counts. The chain recombines TRBV28 with TRBJ1-1; a weak D match, TRBD1 (5 bases). Germline V lookup: CDR1 MDHEN, CDR2 SYDVKM. Trimming removed 6 bases at V and 10 bases at J, with 27 bases between. The CDR3 loop spans 16 amino acids. In DNA, the CDR3 is TGTGCCAGCAGGCCAGGCAGATTCTTCCAACCCAGGGCAGCTTTCTTT. This sequence encodes CASRPGRFFQPRAAFF.

V and J are TRBV19 and TRBJ1-1; D gene uncertain. Germline CDR1 LNHDA, CDR2 SQIVND (reference sequence). The CDR3 is made up of 13 amino acids. V was trimmed by 5 bases and J by 6 bases, leaving 13 bases between them. CDR3 coding DNA: TGTGCCAGTAGTCCCCGGGTTGACGCTGAAGCTTTCTTT. It encodes CASSPRVDAEAFF.